One sample yielded the 19 T cell receptor beta chains listed below, sequenced in a study of T cell repertoires in cytomegalovirus infection. TCRdb re-called the reads with MiXCR, one entry per CDR3 protein. The repertoire holds under 800,000 distinct CDR3 sequences, with roughly 26% as singletons. The sequencing input was CD8+ T cells from PBMCs. These receptor sequences come from a human donor in good health (CMV status not recorded). Some clones in this sample may be carry-over from other donors' samples.

The V gene is TRBV5-8, the J gene TRBJ2-1, with D maybe TRBD1 (5 bases). The V gene's germline CDR1 is SGHTS and CDR2 YDEGEE. This CDR3 has 17 residues. Trimming took off 2 bases at V and 4 bases at J, with 19 bases between the two ends. CDR3 in amino acids: CASSFWALRALYNEQFF. The CDR3 region has the DNA TGTGCCAGCAGCTTCTGGGCCCTCAGGGCCCTATACAATGAGCAGTTCTTC.

The sample holds a few counts of this clonotype. The chain is built from TRBV6-5 and TRBJ1-2, with D perhaps matching TRBD1 (5 bases). Trimming took off 2 bases at V and 7 bases at J, with 14 bases between the two ends. The CDR3 runs 14 residues. Germline CDR1 is MNHEY and CDR2 is SVGAGI. The CDR3 reads CASSYRRGLGGYTF. In DNA form, the CDR3 reads TGTGCCAGCAGTTACCGACGGGGCCTGGGTGGCTACACCTTC.

This clonotype occurred many times. V gene TRBV28 combines with J gene TRBJ2-5, with 10 bases fitting TRBD2. The CDR3 totals 18 residues. Germline V gene sequence: CDR1 MDHEN, CDR2 SYDVKM. V was pared by 6 bases and J by 0 bases, with 13 bases of the junction left unmatched. CDR3 protein: CASSLVASGGRYQETQYF. CDR3 nucleotide sequence: TGTGCCAGCAGCTTGGTTGCTAGCGGGGGACGGTACCAAGAGACCCAGTACTTC.

At least ten counts were recorded for this clonotype. This sequence joins TRBV7-9 and TRBJ2-3; the match to TRBD2 covers 7 bases. Germline V CDR1 and CDR2: SEHNR, FQNEAQ (reference sequence). This CDR3 region has 13 residues. The ends lost 7 bases at V and 5 bases at J; junction bases unmatched: 6. The chain's CDR3 is CASNRRGEDTQYF. The DNA of the CDR3 is TGTGCCAGCAATCGCCGGGGGGAAGATACGCAGTATTTT.

This chain joins TRBV7-3 and TRBJ2-5; 7 bases are a match to TRBD2. Trimming cost V 6 bases and J 4 bases; bases outside gene matches: 14. The length of the CDR3 is 16 residues. Per germline, CDR1 SGHTA and CDR2 FQGTGA. This CDR3 is CASSSPRGREGETQYF. CDR3 coding DNA: TGTGCCAGCAGTTCCCCTAGAGGGAGGGAAGGAGAGACCCAGTACTTC.

This clonotype came up a few times. The J gene is TRBJ2-5, the V gene TRBV6-5; 12 bases align to TRBD2. The CDR3 has 16 residues. The germline gives CDR1 MNHEY, CDR2 SVGAGI. J was trimmed by 5 bases and V by 5 bases; bases with no gene match: 9. The CDR3 reads CASSAGLAGGLETQYF. CDR3 nucleotide sequence: TGTGCCAGCAGTGCCGGGCTAGCGGGGGGGCTTGAGACCCAGTACTTC.

For this clonotype: One end of the junction varies from germline; a read error may be responsible. The genes are TRBV7-9 and TRBJ1-4; tentatively, D is TRBD1 (6 bases). Germline loops: CDR1 SEHNR, CDR2 FQNEAQ (reference sequence). The CDR3 spans 16 residues. The CDR3 region is CASSDSGQVRGEKLFF. The CDR3 DNA reads as TGTGCCAGCAGCGACTCAGGGCAGGTCAGGGGAGAAAAACTGTTTTTC. Full variable domain (remainder filled in from reference TRBV7-9 and TRBJ1-4): DTGVSQNPRHKITKRGQNVTFRCDPISEHNRLYWYRQTLGQGPEFLTYFQNEAQLEKSRLLSDRFSAERPKGSFSTLEIQRTEQGDSAMYLCASSDSGQVRGEKLFFGSGTQLSVL.

V usage is TRBV6-1 and J usage is TRBJ1-1; no clear D gene. The CDR3 covers 13 residues. Germline V gene lookup returns CDR1 MNHNS and CDR2 SASEGT. Trimming pared 6 bases from V and 5 bases from J, leaving 13 bases between. CDR3 region: CASSGPSRTEAFF. The CDR3 bases are TGTGCCAGCAGCGGCCCCTCGAGAACTGAAGCTTTCTTT.

There are a few counts of this clonotype. The chain links TRBV7-6 to TRBJ1-1; D not resolved. V lost 3 bases and J lost 3, with 11 bases in between. The germline V gene encodes CDR1 SGHVS and CDR2 FNYEAQ. The CDR3 totals 14 residues. CDR3 bases: TGTGCCAGCAGCTTCCCTAAAGACGACACTGAAGCTTTCTTT. It translates to CASSFPKDDTEAFF.

Comments on this clonotype: Given a much more abundant clone one base away, this may be a read error. The rearrangement links TRBV7-8 to TRBJ2-7; D ambiguous. V was clipped by 4 bases and J by 2 bases, with 15 bases between them. The CDR3 totals 15 residues. Germline assignment: CDR1 SGHVS and CDR2 FQNEAQ. The chain's CDR3 is CASSSALAFPYEQYV. The CDR3 coding sequence is TGTGCCAGCAGCTCGGCACTGGCATTTCCCTACGAGCAGTACGTC.

This chain links TRBV6-2 or TRBV6-3 with TRBJ1-1; no clear D gene. CDR3 size: 13 residues. Trimming took off 1 base at V and 7 bases at J, with 10 bases between the two ends. Germline V gene lookup returns CDR1 MNHEY and CDR2 SVGEGT. The CDR3 DNA reads TGTGCCAGCAGTTACTTGGGTGATCTTGAAGCTTTCTTT. Translating it yields CASSYLGDLEAFF.

This clonotype was observed at least ten times. This chain uses TRBV7-2 with TRBJ2-2; D uncertain. This CDR3 contains 15 residues. CDR1 is SGHTA and CDR2 is FQGNSA in the germline V gene. Trimming took off 6 bases at V and 0 bases at J, with 11 bases between the two ends. DNA of the CDR3: TGTGCCAGCAGGGACCTTCATACGAACACCGGGGAGCTGTTTTTT. Translating it yields CASRDLHTNTGELFF.

V usage is TRBV10-3 and J usage is TRBJ1-4; D is ambiguous. Germline assignment: CDR1 ENHRY and CDR2 SYGVKD. V lost 2 bases and J 0 bases, leaving 7 bases between the germline ends. CDR3 size: 15 residues. CDR3 nucleotides: TGTGCCATCAGTGAGAATTCTGCAACTAATGAAAAACTGTTTTTT. The encoded protein is CAISENSATNEKLFF.

Many counts were recorded for this clonotype. J is TRBJ1-2 and V is TRBV7-2, with 7 positions matching TRBD1. V trimming: 6 bases; J trimming: 6 bases; junction bases outside the gene matches: 7. The germline CDR1 and CDR2 sequences are SGHTA and FQGNSA. CDR3 length: 13 amino acids. The CDR3, as DNA: TGTGCCAGCAGGGGGGACAGAACGAATGGCTACACCTTC. Encoded protein: CASRGDRTNGYTF.

In its sample, this clonotype was seen many times. The chain uses TRBV7-8 and TRBJ2-1, with D perhaps matching TRBD2 (5 bases). The germline V gene has CDR1 SGHVS and CDR2 FQNEAQ. This CDR3 has 14 residues. V was pared by 5 bases and J by 4 bases, with 12 bases between. The CDR3 DNA reads as TGTGCCAGCAGCATCGGACTCGTATACAATGAGCAGTTCTTC. This codes for CASSIGLVYNEQFF.

The chain couples TRBV29-1 to TRBJ1-1; D not resolved. CDR1 is SQVTM and CDR2 is ANQGSEA in the germline V gene. The CDR3 runs 12 residues. V was pared by 6 bases and J by 4 bases, with 12 bases between. The CDR3 nucleotides are TGCAGCGTCCCCGGGGAAGGCACTGAAGCTTTCTTT. It encodes CSVPGEGTEAFF.

The chain joins TRBV6-5 to TRBJ2-5, with a weak D call TRBD2 (5 bases). The CDR3 spans 13 residues. CDR1 is MNHEY and CDR2 is SVGAGI in the germline V gene. V lost 6 bases, J lost 5 bases, and 13 bases lay in between. The CDR3 DNA follows: TGTGCCAGCAGGCGCCCCGGGAATGAGACCCAGTACTTC. This translates into CASRRPGNETQYF.

The sample holds a few counts of this clonotype. This CDR3 is CASSVREGYEQYF. The CDR3 nucleotides are TGTGCCAGCAGTGTTAGGGAGGGGTACGAGCAGTACTTC. The chain recombines TRBV2 with TRBJ2-7; TRBD2 agrees at 7 bases. Germline values: CDR1 SNHLY, CDR2 FYNNEI. J gave up 4 bases and V 4 bases, and 4 bases lay outside the gene matches. CDR3 length equals 13 residues.

This clonotype was counted at least ten times. This chain connects TRBV7-9 to TRBJ2-3; a possible D gene is TRBD1 (6 bases). CDR1 is SEHNR, CDR2 FQNEAQ, per germline (reference sequence). This CDR3 has 14 amino acids. The germline V and J ends were trimmed by 5 bases and 6 bases, with 15 bases remaining between them. The CDR3 DNA is TGTGCCAGCAGCCCCGGACAGTATTTGGATACGCAGTATTTT. This translates into CASSPGQYLDTQYF.